This TCR beta chain was captured by sequencing in a study of blood T cell repertoires in COVID-19. Across the whole study: From T cells, B-cell-depleted T cells, or PBMCs came the material, which was cDNA or gDNA.

Per the germline V gene, CDR1 is SGHAT and CDR2 is FQNNGV. The CDR3 has 17 residues. The ends were cut back, 1 base at V and 6 bases at J, with 16 bases in the middle. Method: immunoSEQ multiplex PCR; TCRdb's copy keeps in-frame clones and lacks some. Here the sample spans over 300,000 clones, about 85% being singletons. The age range of participants was about 18 to 100 years, with residence in about two dozen US areas. Cohort allocation depended upon clinical history that participants reported. Recovered participants had two consecutive negative NP/OP PCR tests, healthcare professional clearance, or symptom resolution.

The source of this sequence is a woman in her twenties or thirties who had recovered from COVID-19. The J gene is TRBJ1-6, the V gene TRBV11-2; possibly TRBD1 for D (5 bases). Sequencing input: PBMCs or T cells enriched from blood (not recorded which). The CDR3 reads CASSLARLRDGNSPLHF. As DNA, the CDR3 is TGTGCCAGCAGCTTAGCACGGCTCAGGGATGGTAATTCACCCCTCCACTTT.